The TCR beta chain described here comes from a study of shared T cell receptors in the human thymus. This clone was seen only once. Clones were sequenced by immunoSEQ multiplex PCR, and TCRdb holds only the in-frame ones, with some missing. The table has roughly 550,000 clones, more than 75% seen once; the top ten hold 0.01% to 0.015%. The CDR3 covers 13 residues. The germline V and J ends were trimmed by 3 bases and 10 bases, with 15 bases remaining between them. CDR1 MDHEN and CDR2 SYDVKM come from the germline V gene. The data were also submitted as part of a second study, on human thymus T cells. That publication notes: The sample donors, healthy Finnish infants, were having corrective surgery for congenital heart defects.

Sequences were obtained from thymocytes. J is TRBJ1-2 and V is TRBV28, with D maybe TRBD1 (6 bases). This sequence originates from a boy less than two years old with a congenital heart defect. The CDR3 sequence: CASSFCGRGNYTF. CDR3 bases: TGTGCCAGCAGTTTTTGTGGCAGGGGAAACTACACCTTC.